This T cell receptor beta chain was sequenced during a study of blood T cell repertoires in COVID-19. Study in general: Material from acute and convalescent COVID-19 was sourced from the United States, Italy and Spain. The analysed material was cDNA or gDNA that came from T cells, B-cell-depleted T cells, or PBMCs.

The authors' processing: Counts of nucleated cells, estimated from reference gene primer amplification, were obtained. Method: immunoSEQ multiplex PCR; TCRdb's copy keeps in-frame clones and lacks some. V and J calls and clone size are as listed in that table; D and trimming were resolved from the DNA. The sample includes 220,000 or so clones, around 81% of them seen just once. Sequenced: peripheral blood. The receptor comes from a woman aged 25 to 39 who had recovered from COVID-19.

CDR3 loop: CASSLGYLGSTEAFF. The CDR3 DNA is TGTGCCAGCAGCTTAGGGTACCTGGGGAGCACTGAAGCTTTCTTT. The chain uses TRBV7-8 and TRBJ1-1; D is ambiguous. CDR1 SGHVS and CDR2 FQNEAQ come from the germline V gene. The length of the CDR3 is 15 residues. The V and J ends lost 1 base and 4 bases respectively, with 13 bases between them.